The sample holds a few counts of the clone carrying this TCR beta chain. This record comes from a study of PD-L1 blockade in urothelial cancer. Study summary: Dosed intravenously at 1,200 mg every 3 weeks, atezolizumab was initiated by patients at some point between 2012 and 2014. T cells were recovered from blood samples at a median of roughly 150,000. Treatment start was followed by blood analysis at 3 weeks (second dose) and again at 6 weeks.

Looked up from germline, CDR1 is SNHLY and CDR2 is FYNNEI. The V and J ends lost 3 bases and 4 bases, in that order; junction bases with no gene match: 2. CDR3 length equals 14 residues. The assay was immunoSEQ multiplex PCR, and TCRdb's table has in-frame clones only and misses some. The data contain some 47,000 clones, almost 85% of them singletons. This TCR was recovered from a man aged 70-80 years with urothelial cancer. Here the sequenced sample was PBMCs, taken around atezolizumab (anti-PD-L1) treatment. The V gene is TRBV2, the J gene TRBJ1-3, with TRBD1 matching over 8 bases. The CDR3 region is CASSDRGPGNTIYF. Here the CDR3 DNA reads TGTGCCAGCAGTGACAGGGGGCCCGGAAACACCATATATTTT.